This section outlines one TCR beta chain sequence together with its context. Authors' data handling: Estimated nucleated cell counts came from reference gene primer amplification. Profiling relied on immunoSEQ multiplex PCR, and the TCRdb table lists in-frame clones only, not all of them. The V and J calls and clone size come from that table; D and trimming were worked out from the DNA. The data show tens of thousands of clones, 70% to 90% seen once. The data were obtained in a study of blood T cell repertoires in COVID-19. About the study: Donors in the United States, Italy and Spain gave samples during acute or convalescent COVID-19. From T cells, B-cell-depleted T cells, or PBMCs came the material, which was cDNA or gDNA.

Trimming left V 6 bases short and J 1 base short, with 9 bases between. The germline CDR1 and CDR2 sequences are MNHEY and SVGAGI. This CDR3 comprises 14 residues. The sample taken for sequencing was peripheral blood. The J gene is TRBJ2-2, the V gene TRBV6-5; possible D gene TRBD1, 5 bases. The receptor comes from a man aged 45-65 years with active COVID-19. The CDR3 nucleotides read TGTGCCAGCAGCCGAGGACAGAACACCGGGGAGCTGTTTTTT. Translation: CASSRGQNTGELFF.